Given below is one TCR beta chain in context. The data were obtained in a study of blood T cells in healthy people across ages. The CDR3 totals 16 residues. Germline assignment: CDR1 MNHEY and CDR2 SMNVEV (reference sequence). V was trimmed by 0 bases and J by 7 bases, leaving 16 bases between them. Extraction of total RNA produced a minimum of 5 micrograms from each sample. PCR was performed a second time for roughly 7 to 12 cycles using a sample-barcoded 5' primer and a J-beta primer mix. TCRdb re-analysed the 5' RACE reads in MiXCR, keeping a single row per CDR3 protein. The table shows fewer than 2 million distinct CDR3 sequences, with approximately 39% occurring only once.

V and J are TRBV27 and TRBJ2-1; D possibly corresponds to TRBD1 (5 bases). The clonotype comes from a human donor in good health. Sequenced input: blood. The DNA of the CDR3 is TGTGCCAGCAGTTTATCAAGGGGTAATATGGGTAATGAGCAGTTCTTC. This gives the protein CASSLSRGNMGNEQFF.